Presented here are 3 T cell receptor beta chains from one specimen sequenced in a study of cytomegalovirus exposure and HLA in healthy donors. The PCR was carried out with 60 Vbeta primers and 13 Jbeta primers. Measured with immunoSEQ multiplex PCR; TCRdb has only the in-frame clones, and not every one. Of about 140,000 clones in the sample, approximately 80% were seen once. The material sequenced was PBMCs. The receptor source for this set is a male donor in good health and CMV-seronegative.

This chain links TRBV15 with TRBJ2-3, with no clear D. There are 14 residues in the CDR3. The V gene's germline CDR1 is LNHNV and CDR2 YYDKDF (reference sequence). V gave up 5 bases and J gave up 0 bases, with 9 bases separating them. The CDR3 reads CATSSTTSTDTQYF. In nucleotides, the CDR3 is TGTGCCACCAGCTCGACAACTAGCACAGATACGCAGTATTTT. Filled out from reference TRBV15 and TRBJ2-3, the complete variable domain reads DAMVIQNPRYQVTQFGKPVTLSCSQTLNHNVMYWYQQKSSQAPKLLFHYYDKDFNNEADTPDNFQSRRPNTSFCFLDIRSPGLGDTAMYLCATSSTTSTDTQYFGPGTRLTVL.

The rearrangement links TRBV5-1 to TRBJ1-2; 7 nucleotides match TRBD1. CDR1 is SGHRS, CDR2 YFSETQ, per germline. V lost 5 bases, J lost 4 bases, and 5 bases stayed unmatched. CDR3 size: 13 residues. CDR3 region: CASRTGVGYGYTF. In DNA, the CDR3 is TGCGCCAGCAGAACAGGGGTGGGCTATGGCTACACCTTC.

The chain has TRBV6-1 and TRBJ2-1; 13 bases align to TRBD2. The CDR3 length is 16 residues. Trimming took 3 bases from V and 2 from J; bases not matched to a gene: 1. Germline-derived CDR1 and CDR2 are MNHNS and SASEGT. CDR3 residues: CASSDTSGGAYNEQFF. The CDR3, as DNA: TGTGCCAGCAGTGACACTAGCGGGGGGGCCTACAATGAGCAGTTCTTC.